This T cell receptor (beta chain) was sequenced in a study of T-cell memory formation after mild COVID-19 (dated by TCRdb to 2020 to 2023). About the study as a whole: Most TCR sequence clusters were specific to one of the two donors. The cohort comprised two young, previously healthy adult volunteers, one female and one male. In a couple of donors, T-cell clones that expanded and contracted after mild COVID-19 were tracked by sequencing TCRalpha and TCRbeta repertoires over time.

Ficoll-Paque density gradient centrifugation was used to isolate PBMCs. Sequencing was performed on an Illumina NovaSeq 6000. cDNA libraries for TCRalpha and TCRbeta were prepared by 5'RACE using constant-segment primers, with sample barcodes and unique molecular identifiers added. Trizol reagent was used to extract RNA from every sample. Library amplification was performed in two PCR steps, and a second sample barcode and Illumina TruSeq adapters were introduced in the second step. Sequencing of the libraries was done on an Illumina NovaSeq, producing 2 x 150 bp paired-end reads. Processing in the source paper ran as follows. With migec v1.2.7, reads were demultiplexed and then collapsed into UMI-guided consensus sequences. Using mixcr v2.1.11, UMI consensuses were aligned to TRA and TRB V and J templates and then assembled into clonotypes. A clonotype was counted as expanded or contracted only if both edgeR and NoisET called the change significant, with noise models trained on biological replicates. For edgeR calls, a false discovery rate-adjusted p below 0.01 and a log2 fold-change threshold of 1 were applied. As an exploratory analysis of dynamics, max-normalized trajectories of the 1000 most abundant clonotypes were examined by PCA with hierarchical clustering. The CD4 or CD8 phenotype of responding clones was assigned using the separately sequenced CD4+ and CD8+ repertoires. The public reads were reprocessed in TCRdb via fastp at Q25 and MiXCR, keeping in-frame beta chains. Rows are unified per CDR3 protein, each entry keeping the most common DNA and genes. TCRdb assigned the V and J calls; the authors' analysis was not used. A total of about 180,000 distinct CDR3 sequences appear in this sample, around a sixth of them only once. The ten largest clones add up to roughly 4.3% of the sample.

Study-wide findings and limitations: SARS-CoV-2 specificity of the second-wave clones peaking on day 37 was not confirmed. The detection of some responding clones in pre-infection memory suggests that pre-existing cross-reactive memory T cells joined the SARS-CoV-2 response. Only a couple of mild cases were covered in the study, and larger cohorts including severe cases with pre-infection samples were considered necessary. Contracting CD4+ clones appeared mostly in the CM and EM memory subsets, whereas CD8+ clones were enriched in EMRA. Clones contracting from day 15 to 85 had balanced CD4/CD8 phenotypes, while a second wave expanding from day 15 to 37 was biased towards CD4+.

In this sample, this clonotype turned up a few times. There is no known antigen for this receptor. Base qualities were left out, and no much larger clone turns up one base away. A distance of 12 bases separates the germline ends of V and J, which lose 2 bases and 10 bases respectively. Including the terminal cysteine and phenylalanine, the CDR3 comprises 14 residues. Only the CDR3 DNA stays, 42 bases, in frame from base 1. Per the germline V gene (reference sequence), SEHNR is the CDR1 and FQNEAQ is the CDR2. Sequenced input: PBMCs or a T cell subset sorted from them (not recorded which). The receptor chain draws on TRBV7-9 and TRBJ1-6; possibly the D gene is TRBD1, per 5 matching bases. The sequence derives from a man between 18 and 29 years old who had mild COVID-19 (a few samples of this study predate the infection). The sample titles of this study are shuffled in the database, so cell type and time point are left out; the donor was told from shared clones. CDR3 sequence: CASSLSQGPSPLHF. The DNA reads as follows: TGTGCCAGCAGCTTAAGCCAGGGCCCCTCACCCCTCCACTTT.